The next 9 T cell receptor beta chains were all read from a single sample in a study of CD8 T cells in Susac syndrome. RNA, at roughly 0.45 to 1 ug, was reverse transcribed with random hexamers. TCRdb reanalysed the immunoSEQ multiplex PCR reads using MiXCR and keeps one entry per CDR3 protein. This sample has about 120,000 distinct CDR3 sequences, with about 95% found just once. Sequenced: CD8+ T cells from PBMCs. These receptors all stem from a human donor with Susac syndrome.

CDR3 sequence reads: CASSYNPGGTEAFF. CDR3 in DNA: TGTGCCAGCAGTTACAACCCGGGGGGCACTGAAGCTTTCTTT. The rearrangement links TRBV6-2 or TRBV6-3 to TRBJ1-1; tentatively, D is TRBD1 (5 bases). The CDR3 is 14 amino acids. CDR1 and CDR2 from the germline V gene are MNHEY and SVGEGT. The V and J ends lost 2 bases and 4 bases respectively, with 11 bases between them.

This chain joins TRBV20-1 and TRBJ2-2; D possibly uses TRBD1 or TRBD2 (5 bases each). The CDR3 has 15 amino acids. V lost 0 bases, J lost 2 bases, and 10 bases lay in between. Germline lookup yields CDR1 DFQATT and CDR2 SNEGSKA (reference sequence). The DNA for the CDR3 is TGCAGTGCTAGAGATCCGGGACCCAACACCGGGGAGCTGTTTTTT. Translation: CSARDPGPNTGELFF.

The V call is TRBV20-1, the J call TRBJ2-7; D gene ambiguous. Germline CDR1 reads DFQATT; CDR2 reads SNEGSKA (reference sequence). Between the trimmed V and J ends, which lost 3 bases and 1 base, there was a span of 10 bases. This CDR3 region has 13 residues. The CDR3 bases are TGCAGTGCTAGGATCGCCGCGTCCTACGAGCAGTACTTC. It yields the protein CSARIAASYEQYF.

The genes are TRBV30 and TRBJ2-1, with TRBD2 matching over 7 bases. Germline V gene data show CDR1 as GTSNPN and CDR2 as SVGIG (reference sequence). V lost 2 bases, J lost 8 bases, and 9 bases stayed unmatched. This CDR3 is 14 amino acids long. CDR3 nucleotide sequence: TGTGCCTGGAGTATCAGCGGGGCCCTCCATGAGCAGTTCTTC. This encodes CAWSISGALHEQFF.

The V call is TRBV9, the J call TRBJ1-1; D may be TRBD1 (6 bases). The V end was cut by 0 bases, the J end by 5 bases, with 14 bases between. The CDR3 is made up of 15 amino acids. The germline CDR1 and CDR2 sequences are SGDLS and YYNGEE. This chain's CDR3 is CASSVEAGGGTEAFF. The CDR3 nucleotides read TGTGCCAGCAGCGTAGAGGCGGGGGGCGGAACTGAAGCTTTCTTT.

The chain couples TRBV3-1 to TRBJ2-5; D uncertain. The CDR3 loop spans 13 amino acids. The V gene's germline CDR1 is LGHDT and CDR2 YNNKEL (reference sequence). V was shortened by 1 base and J by 1 base, with 4 bases between the two germline ends. CDR3 in DNA: TGTGCCAGCAGCCAAGCAGCCCAAGAGACCCAGTACTTC. This translates into CASSQAAQETQYF.

This clonotype showed up just once. The V and J genes are TRBV27 and TRBJ2-3; possibly TRBD1 for D (5 bases). Trimming left V 5 bases short and J 5 bases short, with 17 bases between. The CDR3 totals 15 residues. CDR1 and CDR2 (germline): MNHEY, SMNVEV (reference sequence). CDR3 sequence reads: CASSQDGAGVDTQYF. The CDR3 DNA sequence: TGTGCCAGCAGTCAGGATGGGGCAGGAGTAGATACGCAGTATTTT.

The chain combines TRBV1 with TRBJ1-4; the table's D call, TRBD1, was not checked against the DNA. TRBV1 is termed a pseudogene. The CDR3 is made up of 18 amino acids. CDR3 DNA sequence: TGCACCAGCAGCCAACGTGGGCAGGGGATTGCAACTAATGAAAAACTGTTTTTT. This translates into CTSSQRGQGIATNEKLFF.

This CDR3 reads CTSSKPTGTSGGAGEQFF. In nucleotides, the CDR3 is TGCACCAGCAGTAAACCTACCGGGACTAGCGGGGGGGCCGGTGAGCAGTTCTTC. The rearrangement links TRBV1 to TRBJ2-1; the table's D call, TRBD2, has no DNA check behind it. TRBV1 is a known pseudogene. The CDR3 loop spans 18 amino acids.